This T cell receptor beta chain was sequenced for a study of OX40 agonist ivuxolimab in advanced cancers. Produced via immunoSEQ multiplex PCR; TCRdb's table is partial and in-frame only. The data hold roughly 48,000 clones, with 85% to 90% observed a single time. Germline V gives CDR1 SGHVS, CDR2 FNYEAQ. This CDR3 is 14 amino acids long. Trimming stripped 2 bases from V and 6 bases from J, with 11 bases between. This receptor was identified in an adult with an advanced solid tumor such as melanoma, head and neck, liver or kidney cancer. V gene TRBV7-6 combines with J gene TRBJ1-5; a possible D gene is TRBD1 (6 bases). Sample: CD4+ or CD8+ T cells sorted from blood, taken in a trial of the OX40 agonist ivuxolimab. The CDR3 here is CASSLYREVQPQHF. CDR3 in DNA: TGTGCCAGCAGCTTATACAGGGAGGTTCAGCCCCAGCATTTT.